A single sample gave rise to the 29 T cell receptor beta chains below, sequenced in a study of CD4+ T cells in melanoma. The repertoire was sequenced with immunoSEQ multiplex PCR; TCRdb's copy has only in-frame clones and lacks some. The sample yields about 4,800 clones, roughly three fifths seen once. What was sequenced was cells from a culture (not recorded whether cultured in vitro). These TCRs come from a human donor with melanoma.

The J gene is TRBJ1-1, the V gene TRBV30, with D possibly being TRBD1 (6 bases). Trimming took off 0 bases at V and 5 bases at J, with 7 bases between the two ends. This CDR3 comprises 12 residues. Germline loops: CDR1 GTSNPN, CDR2 SVGIG (reference sequence). CDR3 sequence: CAWSVGGTEAFF. In DNA form, the CDR3 reads TGTGCCTGGAGTGTAGGGGGGACTGAAGCTTTCTTT.

This clone was picked up a small number of times. The same CDR3 can be traced to other DNA sequences in this sample. The chain combines TRBV9 with TRBJ2-5; 8 nucleotides agree with TRBD2. In germline, CDR1 is SGDLS, CDR2 YYNGEE. CDR3 length: 16 amino acids. V dropped 0 bases and J dropped 2; count of bases not matched to a gene: 6. Here the CDR3 DNA reads TGTGCCAGCAGCGTAGGTAACGGGGGGGGACAAGAGACCCAGTACTTC. Protein product: CASSVGNGGGQETQYF.

The chain recombines TRBV23-1 with TRBJ1-5; a weak D match, TRBD1 (6 bases). TRBV23-1 is filed as an ORF, its function uncertain. The V and J ends lost 2 bases and 2 bases respectively, with 25 bases between them. This CDR3 spans 20 amino acids. The CDR3 sequence is CASSQGTLPPAGFGNQPQHF. As DNA, the CDR3 is TGCGCCAGCAGTCAAGGGACACTTCCCCCGGCGGGGTTCGGCAATCAGCCCCAGCATTTT.

The chain carries TRBV7-2 and TRBJ1-6, with 7 bases identical to TRBD1. Per germline, CDR1 SGHTA and CDR2 FQGNSA. V shed 6 bases and J 5 bases; nucleotides not matched to a gene: 1. This CDR3 spans 13 amino acids. CDR3 sequence (DNA): TGTGCCAGCAGACAGGGGAATAATTCACCCCTCCACTTT. As protein: CASRQGNNSPLHF. Full variable domain (rest looked up from reference TRBV7-2 and TRBJ1-6): GAGVSQSPSNKVTEKGKDVELRCDPISGHTALYWYRQSLGQGLEFLIYFQGNSAPDKSGLPSDRFSAERTGGSVSTLTIQRTQQEDSAVYLCASRQGNNSPLHFGNGTRLTVT.

The V gene is TRBV11-2, the J gene TRBJ2-7; D gene unclear. Between the trimmed V and J ends, which lost 1 base and 5 bases, there was a span of 6 bases. Looked up from germline, CDR1 is SGHAT and CDR2 is FQNNGV. This CDR3 is 12 amino acids long. In DNA, the CDR3 is TGTGCCAGCAGCTTAGTTCCGAACGAGCAGTACTTC. It codes for CASSLVPNEQYF.

In its sample, this clone was seen once. J is TRBJ1-5 and V is TRBV4-1; 10 bases are a match to TRBD1. The CDR3 covers 15 residues. The trim removed 1 base at V and 7 bases at J, leaving 4 bases unmatched. Per germline, CDR1 MGHRA and CDR2 YSYEKL. CDR3 sequence (DNA): TGCGCCAGCAGCCAAGTGACAGGGGGCTTGCAGCCCCAGCATTTT. This sequence encodes CASSQVTGGLQPQHF.

This clone occurred once. In the same sample, other DNA sequences code for this CDR3. This chain uses TRBV10-3 with TRBJ2-7; D is unresolved. The CDR3 runs 12 residues. CDR1 is ENHRY, CDR2 SYGVKD, per germline. The V end was cut by 0 bases, the J end by 2 bases, with 2 bases between. The CDR3 sequence: CAISESPYEQYF. CDR3 DNA sequence: TGTGCCATCAGTGAGTCCCCCTACGAGCAGTACTTC.

The sample holds one count of this clone. The V gene is TRBV25-1, the J gene TRBJ1-2; no definite D call. The germline V gene has CDR1 MGHDK and CDR2 SYGVNS. This CDR3 is built from 16 residues. The ends were cut back, 2 bases at V and 4 bases at J, with 17 bases in the middle. The CDR3 loop is CASSELDVSYLYGYTF. The CDR3 nucleotides read TGTGCCAGCAGTGAACTTGATGTTTCTTATCTCTATGGCTACACCTTC.

The chain employs TRBV6-5 and TRBJ1-4, with a tentative D call TRBD1 (5 bases). Germline loops: CDR1 MNHEY, CDR2 SVGAGI. V dropped 6 bases and J dropped 3 bases, with 11 bases sitting between them. The CDR3 totals 14 residues. The CDR3 coding sequence is TGTGCCAGCAGGAGGGACGGTTCTAATGAAAAACTGTTTTTT. Its translation is CASRRDGSNEKLFF.

The chain carries TRBV7-8 and TRBJ2-7, with 7 bases identical to TRBD1. The trim removed 0 bases at V and 4 bases at J, leaving 18 bases unmatched. CDR3 size: 19 residues. Per the germline V gene, CDR1 is SGHVS and CDR2 is FQNEAQ. The CDR3 spells CASSLARGRGSHPEYEQYF. The CDR3 DNA reads as TGTGCCAGCAGCTTAGCCAGGGGGAGAGGGTCCCACCCTGAATACGAGCAGTACTTC.

The chain has TRBV7-2 and TRBJ2-2; the match to TRBD2 covers 10 bases. V gave up 7 bases and J gave up 5 bases; unmatched junction bases: 7. This CDR3 is 15 amino acids long. Germline loops: CDR1 SGHTA, CDR2 FQGNSA. The DNA of the CDR3 is TGTGCCAGCAAAGGAGAGCGGGGGGGGACCGGGGAGCTGTTTTTT. Amino acid sequence: CASKGERGGTGELFF.

This clone was seen a handful of times. This sequence joins TRBV5-1 and TRBJ1-1; D possibly corresponds to TRBD1 (5 bases). The CDR3 is 14 residues long. V lost 5 bases, J lost 3 bases, and 14 bases lay in between. Germline assignment: CDR1 SGHRS and CDR2 YFSETQ. The chain's CDR3 is CASRDSVPDTEAFF. DNA for the CDR3: TGCGCCAGCAGAGACAGCGTTCCGGACACTGAAGCTTTCTTT.

In this sample, this clone is medium-sized. The chain recombines TRBV4-2 with TRBJ1-3; D possibly corresponds to TRBD1 (6 bases). Looked up from germline, CDR1 is LGHNA and CDR2 is YNFKEQ. The CDR3 contains 16 residues. Trimming removed 0 bases from V and 4 bases from J, with 13 bases in between. In DNA form, the CDR3 reads TGTGCCAGCAGCCAAGAAAGTGGGGGGCTAGGAAACACCATATATTTT. Translated: CASSQESGGLGNTIYF.

The gene calls are TRBV27 and TRBJ2-1; 11 bases are a match to TRBD1. V shed 8 bases, J shed 6 bases, and the junction held 9 bases outside the gene matches. The germline V gene has CDR1 MNHEY and CDR2 SMNVEV (reference sequence). The CDR3 runs to 15 residues. The CDR3: CASCQGTGGINEQFF. The CDR3 coding sequence is TGTGCCAGCTGCCAAGGGACAGGGGGGATCAATGAGCAGTTCTTC.

The rearrangement joins TRBV21-1 to TRBJ2-4; the table gives TRBD1 as D, unverified against the DNA. TRBV21-1 is deemed a pseudogene. CDR3 length equals 16 residues. CDR3 sequence (DNA): TGTGCCAGTCCAACTCTGGGACAGGGGATCGAAGGCATTCAGTACTTC. Translating it yields CASPTLGQGIEGIQYF.

This chain links TRBV28 with TRBJ2-2, with 9 bases lining up with TRBD1. The J segment lost 4 bases and the V segment lost 6 bases, leaving 9 bases of the junction unmatched. This CDR3 is 16 amino acids long. CDR1 and CDR2 (germline): MDHEN, SYDVKM. CDR3 protein: CASRRSGTGTTGELFF. CDR3 DNA sequence: TGTGCCAGCAGGCGCTCCGGGACAGGGACCACCGGGGAGCTGTTTTTT. Full variable domain (rest looked up from reference TRBV28 and TRBJ2-2): DVKVTQSSRYLVKRTGEKVFLECVQDMDHENMFWYRQDPGLGLRLIYFSYDVKMKEKGDIPEGYSVSREKKERFSLILESASTNQTSMYLCASRRSGTGTTGELFFGEGSRLTVL.

The gene calls are TRBV5-6 and TRBJ2-7; the D is unclear. V lost 0 bases, J lost 6 bases, and 13 bases lay in between. The germline CDR1 and CDR2 sequences are SGHDT and YYEEEE. The CDR3 spans 14 residues. The CDR3 loop is CASSLDVGTSEQYF. For the CDR3, the DNA is TGTGCCAGCAGCTTGGATGTGGGCACCTCCGAGCAGTACTTC.

This clone was observed once. The chain links TRBV10-3 to TRBJ2-3; TRBD1 matches 7 bases. The V gene's germline CDR1 is ENHRY and CDR2 SYGVKD. V gave up 3 bases and J gave up 5 bases; unmatched junction bases: 14. This CDR3 is built from 17 residues. In DNA form, the CDR3 reads TGTGCCATCAGTGATGGGCCGGGACAGACCCTGGGAGATACGCAGTATTTT. Its translation is CAISDGPGQTLGDTQYF.

The chain has TRBV4-1 and TRBJ2-7; 9 bases fit TRBD1. This CDR3 spans 13 amino acids. Germline-derived CDR1 and CDR2 are MGHRA and YSYEKL. V gave up 3 bases and J gave up 4 bases; unmatched junction bases: 1. The CDR3, as DNA: TGCGCCAGCAGCCATGGGACAGGGTACGAGCAGTACTTC. It yields the protein CASSHGTGYEQYF.

This clone has just a few counts. The J gene is TRBJ2-2, the V gene TRBV2; the match to TRBD1 covers 7 bases. The CDR3 length is 15 residues. Germline CDR1 SNHLY, CDR2 FYNNEI. V gave up 6 bases and J gave up 2 bases; unmatched junction bases: 6. The CDR3 is CASSARGRNTGELFF. The CDR3 nucleotides read TGTGCCAGCAGCGCCAGGGGGAGAAACACCGGGGAGCTGTTTTTT.

By share, this clone ranks as medium-sized. The genes are TRBV28 and TRBJ1-1; D is ambiguous. The CDR3 spans 14 residues. Trimming pared 5 bases from V and 3 bases from J, leaving 13 bases between. Looked up from germline, CDR1 is MDHEN and CDR2 is SYDVKM. This CDR3 is CASSPTLGYTEAFF. In DNA form, the CDR3 reads TGTGCCAGCAGTCCCACTCTGGGGTACACTGAAGCTTTCTTT.

V and J are TRBV7-9 and TRBJ2-5; no definite D call. Trimming cost V 4 bases and J 1 base, with 13 bases left between them. The CDR3 extends over 15 amino acids. Looked up from germline, CDR1 is SEHNR and CDR2 is FQNEAQ (reference sequence). The CDR3 bases are TGTGCCAGCAGCTATCCTGGTAGGGCCCAAGAGACCCAGTACTTC. It specifies CASSYPGRAQETQYF.

The chain links TRBV18 to TRBJ2-7; 8 nucleotides agree with TRBD2. Trimming took 3 bases from V and 0 from J; bases not matched to a gene: 4. Germline lookup yields CDR1 KGHSH and CDR2 LQKENI. This CDR3 comprises 15 residues. This CDR3 reads CASSPLAGSSYEQYF. The DNA of the CDR3 is TGTGCCAGCTCACCTCTAGCGGGCAGCTCCTACGAGCAGTACTTC.

The chain combines TRBV13 with TRBJ2-3, with 12 bases matching TRBD2. V dropped 8 bases and J dropped 11; count of bases not matched to a gene: 5. The CDR3 runs to 12 residues. CDR1 and CDR2 (germline): PRHDT, FYEKMQ (reference sequence). The CDR3 coding sequence is TGTGCCAGCCGGCTAGCGGGGGGGTTGCAGTATTTT. Translation: CASRLAGGLQYF. Based on the CDR3 plus reference TRBV13 and TRBJ2-3, the full variable domain is AAGVIQSPRHLIKEKRETATLKCYPIPRHDTVYWYQQGPGQDPQFLISFYEKMQSDKGSIPDRFSAQQFSDYHSELNMSSLELGDSALYFCASRLAGGLQYFGPGTRLTVL.

The chain links TRBV19 to TRBJ2-5; D is unresolved. Looked up from germline, CDR1 is LNHDA and CDR2 is SQIVND (reference sequence). The CDR3 runs 13 residues. Trimming pared 7 bases from V and 5 bases from J, leaving 14 bases between. The CDR3 protein is CASTPRARETQYF. CDR3 DNA: TGTGCCAGTACCCCAAGGGCTAGGGAGACCCAGTACTTC.

This clone showed up just once. The V gene is TRBV7-8, the J gene TRBJ2-7, with D unresolved. Germline-derived CDR1 and CDR2 are SGHVS and FQNEAQ. V dropped 1 base and J dropped 2 bases, with 12 bases sitting between them. The CDR3 totals 15 residues. DNA of the CDR3: TGTGCCAGCAGCTTAGGTCAGTCTTATGCCTACGAGCAGTACTTC. Its protein product is CASSLGQSYAYEQYF.

V and J are TRBV9 and TRBJ1-3; maybe TRBD1 (6 bases). The CDR3 consists of 15 residues. Per germline, CDR1 SGDLS and CDR2 YYNGEE. V lost 0 bases to trimming and J lost 4 bases, with 11 bases between them. The CDR3 coding sequence is TGTGCCAGCAGCGTAGCGGGGGGGCAAGGAAACACCATATATTTT. Encoded protein: CASSVAGGQGNTIYF.

CDR3 in amino acids: CASSEGPGELFF. DNA of the CDR3: TGTGCCAGCAGCGAGGGTCCCGGGGAGCTGTTTTTT. The V call is TRBV6-5, the J call TRBJ2-2; the D gene is possibly TRBD2 (5 bases). CDR3 length: 12 residues. The V gene's germline CDR1 is MNHEY and CDR2 SVGAGI. Trimming took 6 bases from V and 6 from J, leaving 8 bases between them.

This clone was counted between two and nine times. The J gene is TRBJ1-2, the V gene TRBV5-1; 9 positions agree with TRBD1. J gave up 6 bases and V 0 bases, and 3 bases lay outside the gene matches. CDR1 and CDR2 from the germline V gene are SGHRS and YFSETQ. The CDR3 covers 14 residues. The CDR3 reads CASSLVGQGDGYTF. CDR3 nucleotide sequence: TGCGCCAGCAGCTTGGTGGGACAGGGAGATGGCTACACCTTC.